This T cell receptor (beta chain) comes out of a study of T cell clones after liver transplantation. Overall study: Apart from a few HCV-positive recipients, transplants were for non-autoimmune, non-viral reasons. Blood was drawn pre-transplant, before withdrawal, and after full or failed withdrawal. The study, taken as a whole, reports: Post-transplant time points were not standardized, so conclusions are preliminary. Graft donor-reactive T cells may have migrated into the graft rather than being deleted.

On this clone itself: The antigen is unknown.

With V trimmed by 2 bases and J by 7 bases, 7 bases remained unmatched. This CDR3 contains 14 residues. CDR1 SGHNT and CDR2 YYREEE come from the germline V gene (reference sequence). The data were produced by immunoSEQ multiplex PCR, yet TCRdb's version contains in-frame clones alone and is incomplete. The sample carries approximately 71,000 clones, 80% to 95% recorded once. The V and J genes are TRBV5-4 and TRBJ2-7; TRBD2 matches at 9 bases. This clonotype was obtained from a human patient who received a liver transplant. Some T cells could come from the graft donor. Sequencing used CD4+ T cells from blood, obtained less than 28 months after liver transplant. As DNA, the CDR3 is TGTGCCAGCAGCTTCGCGGGAGGGCCTAGGGAGCAGTACTTC. Protein product: CASSFAGGPREQYF.